Listed here are 27 T cell receptor beta chains from one sample, sequenced in a study of blood T cells in healthy people across ages. Through a sample-barcoded 5' primer and a J-beta primer mix, a second PCR was run for about 6 to 11 cycles. TCRdb redid the calling of the 5' RACE reads with MiXCR, one entry per CDR3 protein. This sample has roughly 1,500,000 distinct CDR3 sequences; roughly 40% occur once, and the top ten carry 7% to 9%. The source material was blood. These receptors originate from a woman aged 18 to 35 in good health.

The CDR3: CASSQATNEKLFF. The CDR3 nucleotides read TGTGCCAGCAGCCAGGCAACTAATGAAAAACTGTTTTTT. The gene calls are TRBV3-1 and TRBJ1-4; no clear D. V lost 3 bases and J 0 bases, leaving 2 bases between the germline ends. The CDR3 spans 13 residues. Germline V gene sequence: CDR1 LGHDT, CDR2 YNNKEL (reference sequence).

Worth noting for this clonotype: This clone may be a read error of a much larger clone one base away. The gene calls are TRBV27 and TRBJ2-5, with 8 bases that match TRBD2. From germline, CDR1 is MNHEY and CDR2 SMNVEV (reference sequence). This CDR3 contains 14 residues. V lost 2 bases and J lost 11; bases outside the gene matches: 10. Here the CDR3 reads CASSLREGYNEQYF. In nucleotides, the CDR3 is TGTGCCAGCAGTTTACGGGAGGGATACAATGAGCAGTACTTC.

This chain uses TRBV25-1 with TRBJ2-7; 7 positions match TRBD1. The CDR3 totals 14 residues. The germline CDR1 and CDR2 sequences are MGHDK and SYGVNS. The V gene end was trimmed by 4 bases and the J gene end by 2 bases; junction bases not matched to a gene: 5. This chain's CDR3 is CASSADRDPYEQYF. In DNA form, the CDR3 reads TGTGCCAGCAGTGCAGACAGGGACCCCTACGAGCAGTACTTC.

The genes are TRBV27 and TRBJ2-1, with TRBD2 matching over 7 bases. Germline values: CDR1 MNHEY, CDR2 SMNVEV (reference sequence). V was clipped by 4 bases and J by 7 bases; unmatched bases: 13. The CDR3 runs 16 residues. In nucleotides, the CDR3 is TGTGCCAGCAGTTGGGACTCGCGGGAGATGGATAATGAGCAGTTCTTC. This encodes CASSWDSREMDNEQFF.

This clonotype was counted between two and nine times. The chain couples TRBV4-2 to TRBJ1-4; weak D call: TRBD1 (6 bases). V gave up 1 base and J gave up 3 bases, with 12 bases separating them. Germline CDR1 is LGHNA and CDR2 is YNFKEQ. The CDR3 is 16 amino acids. CDR3 in amino acids: CASSQVVQGSNEKLFF. In DNA, the CDR3 is TGTGCCAGCAGCCAAGTGGTACAGGGTTCTAATGAAAAACTGTTTTTT.

This clonotype was recorded a few times. CDR3 DNA: TGCAGTGCGCGCGGCGCGGGGGGGCCCGCAGATACGCAGTATTTT. This gives the protein CSARGAGGPADTQYF. This chain uses TRBV20-1 with TRBJ2-3; TRBD2 matches at 9 bases. The V gene's germline CDR1 is DFQATT and CDR2 SNEGSKA (reference sequence). The CDR3 contains 15 residues. V shed 6 bases and J 4 bases; nucleotides not matched to a gene: 11.

The CDR3 spells CASKKGAGNEQYF. The CDR3, as DNA: TGTGCCAGTAAAAAGGGGGCGGGGAATGAGCAGTACTTC. The J gene is TRBJ2-5, the V gene TRBV12-3 or TRBV12-4, with TRBD1 as a possible D gene (7 bases). The CDR3 covers 13 residues. Trimming stripped 9 bases from V and 11 bases from J, with 22 bases between.

This sequence joins TRBV7-6 and TRBJ2-7; the D is unclear. Trimming took off 5 bases at V and 3 bases at J, with 23 bases between the two ends. This CDR3 is 17 amino acids long. Germline CDR1 and CDR2: SGHVS and FNYEAQ. CDR3 amino acids: CASSPHEGNPNYYEQYF. CDR3 DNA: TGTGCCAGCAGCCCCCATGAAGGTAACCCAAATTACTACGAGCAGTACTTC.

V is TRBV20-1 and J is TRBJ1-3; D ambiguous. With 0 bases removed from V and 2 bases from J, the gap between germline ends came to 11 bases. This CDR3 comprises 15 residues. Germline loops: CDR1 DFQATT, CDR2 SNEGSKA (reference sequence). DNA of the CDR3: TGCAGTGCTAGAGACCCCTTCGAGGCTGGAAACACCATATATTTT. The encoded protein is CSARDPFEAGNTIYF.

The rearrangement links TRBV5-1 to TRBJ2-5; TRBD2 is a possible D gene (6 bases). The ends were cut back, 7 bases at V and 11 bases at J, with 27 bases in the middle. CDR3 size: 15 residues. CDR1 and CDR2 from the germline V gene are SGHRS and YFSETQ. The CDR3 here is CASGVGGGAYNEQYF. The CDR3 coding sequence is TGCGCCAGCGGGGTGGGGGGAGGAGCCTACAATGAGCAGTACTTC.

This clonotype has only a few counts. This chain links TRBV18 with TRBJ2-5; TRBD1 aligns across 8 bases. The germline CDR1 and CDR2 sequences are KGHSH and LQKENI. V shed 4 bases, J shed 4 bases, and the junction held 14 bases outside the gene matches. CDR3 size: 17 residues. The CDR3 coding sequence is TGTGCCAGCTCACTCATGAGGAATCGGGACAGGCTAGAGACCCAGTACTTC. This gives the protein CASSLMRNRDRLETQYF.

This clonotype has just a few counts. The chain joins TRBV12-3 or TRBV12-4 to TRBJ1-2, with D tentatively TRBD1 (5 bases). The ends were cut back, 4 bases at V and 4 bases at J, with 16 bases in the middle. This CDR3 region has 15 residues. This chain's CDR3 is CASSSVRDGSYGYTF. The DNA of the CDR3 is TGTGCCAGCAGTTCAGTCCGGGACGGCTCCTATGGCTACACCTTC.

The chain couples TRBV2 to TRBJ2-6; possible D gene TRBD1, 6 bases. The V gene's germline CDR1 is SNHLY and CDR2 FYNNEI. The length of the CDR3 is 16 residues. The V end was cut by 7 bases, the J end by 4 bases, with 17 bases between. The CDR3 bases are TGTGCCAGCAAAGAGTTCAGGGGTGAAGGGGCCAACGTCCTGACTTTC. It specifies CASKEFRGEGANVLTF.

In this sample, this clonotype turned up a few times. The chain links TRBV6-1 to TRBJ2-7; TRBD2 is a possible D gene (6 bases). The CDR3 totals 14 residues. The V gene's germline CDR1 is MNHNS and CDR2 SASEGT. Deletions cut 1 base from V and 3 bases from J, with 10 bases between. The CDR3 loop is CASSEVEGFYEQYF. DNA of the CDR3: TGTGCCAGCAGTGAAGTGGAGGGGTTCTACGAGCAGTACTTC.

This clonotype was observed a few times. This CDR3 reads CASSPSLINEKLFF. The CDR3 nucleotides are TGTGCCAGCAGTCCTAGCCTGATTAATGAAAAACTGTTTTTT. The V call is TRBV3-1, the J call TRBJ1-4; the D is unclear. Deletions cut 6 bases from V and 4 bases from J, with 12 bases between. Germline V lookup: CDR1 LGHDT, CDR2 YNNKEL (reference sequence). The CDR3 is made up of 14 amino acids.

In its sample, this clonotype was seen a few times. This chain links TRBV6-6 with TRBJ2-7, with a tentative D call TRBD1 (6 bases). The germline gives CDR1 MNHNY, CDR2 SVGAGI (reference sequence). CDR3 length: 16 residues. The germline V and J ends were trimmed by 6 bases and 3 bases, with 21 bases remaining between them. The CDR3 bases are TGTGCCAGCAGCTATATGCAGGGGTCCCTACGCTACGAGCAGTACTTC. This codes for CASSYMQGSLRYEQYF.

The chain carries TRBV1 and TRBJ2-1; the table's D gene call, TRBD2, was not cross checked with the DNA. TRBV1 is recorded as a pseudogene. There are 17 residues in the CDR3. The CDR3 sequence: CTSSQPSSGRPGNEQFF. The CDR3 region has the DNA TGCACCAGCAGCCAACCATCTAGCGGGAGGCCAGGCAATGAGCAGTTCTTC.

The chain is built from TRBV5-1 and TRBJ2-7, with D perhaps TRBD1 (6 bases). Per the germline V gene, CDR1 is SGHRS and CDR2 is YFSETQ. This CDR3 is built from 13 residues. Trimming shortened V by 6 bases and J by 3 bases, and 13 bases separated the two germline ends. CDR3 sequence: CASTGDGVYEQYF. The CDR3, as DNA: TGCGCCAGCACAGGGGATGGGGTCTACGAGCAGTACTTC.

With respect to this clonotype: A read error may produce the germline difference seen at one junction end. V usage is TRBV15 and J usage is TRBJ2-4; D remains ambiguous. Germline V gene lookup returns CDR1 LNHNV and CDR2 YYDKDF (reference sequence). The CDR3 totals 16 residues. The CDR3 DNA sequence: TGTGCCACCGGCAGAGATGACACCGGGCTCAAAAACATTCAGTACTTC. Translated, it gives CATGRDDTGLKNIQYF.

This clonotype came up a few times. This chain joins TRBV12-1 and TRBJ2-1; TRBD1 is the table's D call and was not checked against the DNA. TRBV12-1 is a recognized pseudogene. The CDR3 length is 16 residues. Here the CDR3 DNA reads TGTGCCAGCAGCTTTGAGTGGAGGGAGAGGGGCAATGAGCAGTTCTTC. As protein: CASSFEWRERGNEQFF.

The chain employs TRBV5-1 and TRBJ2-1, with D possibly being TRBD2 (7 bases). Trimming stripped 1 base from V and 7 bases from J, with 15 bases between. The germline V gene encodes CDR1 SGHRS and CDR2 YFSETQ. There are 15 residues in the CDR3. Here the CDR3 reads CASSLILGGANEQFF. The DNA of the CDR3 is TGCGCCAGCAGCTTGATTCTAGGGGGGGCGAATGAGCAGTTCTTC.

This clonotype has a single count. V and J are TRBV3-1 and TRBJ2-2; TRBD2 matches at 12 bases. Germline V lookup: CDR1 LGHDT, CDR2 YNNKEL (reference sequence). This CDR3 has 18 residues. The J segment lost 2 bases and the V segment lost 1 base, leaving 5 bases of the junction unmatched. The CDR3 loop is CASSQVGGLAGNTGELFF. CDR3 bases: TGTGCCAGCAGCCAAGTGGGGGGACTAGCGGGCAACACCGGGGAGCTGTTTTTT.

This clonotype was counted many times. This rearrangement joins TRBV27 to TRBJ1-2, with 10 positions matching TRBD1. Trimming cost V 10 bases and J 2 bases; bases outside gene matches: 4. Germline CDR1 reads MNHEY; CDR2 reads SMNVEV (reference sequence). This CDR3 has 13 residues. CDR3 sequence (DNA): TGTGCCACCTGGGACAGGGGAAACTATGGCTACACCTTC. Amino acids: CATWDRGNYGYTF.

This clonotype has a handful of counts. CDR3 sequence (DNA): TGTGCCAGCAGCCAAAGCGGGGGCCTTGAAAACATTCAGTACTTC. Its protein product is CASSQSGGLENIQYF. This chain connects TRBV3-1 to TRBJ2-4; 8 bases match TRBD2. V lost 2 bases and J lost 5; bases outside the gene matches: 5. Germline-derived CDR1 and CDR2 are LGHDT and YNNKEL (reference sequence). CDR3 length equals 15 residues. Using reference TRBV3-1 and TRBJ2-4 for the parts outside the CDR3, the full variable domain is DTAVSQTPKYLVTQMGNDKSIKCEQNLGHDTMYWYKQDSKKFLKIMFSYNNKELIINETVPNRFSPKSPDKAHLNLHINSLELGDSAVYFCASSQSGGLENIQYFGAGTRLSVL.

The sample holds many counts of this clonotype. V gene TRBV5-1 combines with J gene TRBJ2-7, with a tentative D call TRBD2 (6 bases). The CDR3 runs to 14 residues. Trimming removed 6 bases from V and 3 bases from J, with 16 bases in between. CDR1 and CDR2 (germline): SGHRS, YFSETQ. The CDR3 region has the DNA TGCGCCAGCACCCCTGGAGGGGCCTTCTACGAGCAGTACTTC. This translates into CASTPGGAFYEQYF.

The rearrangement uses TRBV4-1 and TRBJ1-3; D is possibly TRBD1 (5 bases). Trimming took 3 bases from V and 9 from J, leaving 18 bases between them. The CDR3 runs to 15 residues. CDR1 is MGHRA and CDR2 is YSYEKL in the germline V gene. The CDR3 bases are TGCGCCAGCAGCCATCCGACAGAAAGTTTGGGCACCATATATTTT. This translates into CASSHPTESLGTIYF.

The chain uses TRBV5-4 and TRBJ2-3, with unresolved D. Germline assignment: CDR1 SGHNT and CDR2 YYREEE (reference sequence). This CDR3 contains 14 residues. The ends were cut back, 4 bases at V and 0 bases at J, with 9 bases in the middle. In nucleotides, the CDR3 is TGTGCCAGCAGCCCTAAGGGAAGCACAGATACGCAGTATTTT. Its translation: CASSPKGSTDTQYF.